This is a list of T cell receptor beta chains from one sample in a study of T cell changes during pregnancy in multiple sclerosis. TCRdb keeps only in-frame clones here, not all; method: immunoSEQ multiplex PCR. Found here are more than 35,000 clones, 88% of them singletons; the top ten hold about 5.4%. The material was CD8+ T cells from peripheral blood mononuclear cells, obtained after pregnancy. Every receptor here comes from a female donor in good health, enrolled as a control in a pregnancy study. Both conserved end residues are part of each CDR3. D genes are given only for firm matches. For some rows the clone size is stated as once, few or many, or as a class when expanded; others skip it.

j_call,v_call,d_call,clone_size,cdr3_aa
TRBJ1-3,TRBV4-3,.,.,CASSQDTYENSGNTIYF
TRBJ2-2,TRBV4-3,TRBD1,once,CASSQVGWTGLYTGELFF
TRBJ2-2,TRBV7-3,.,.,CASSWGDGELFF
TRBJ2-3,TRBV7-3,TRBD1,.,CASSLIGQDTDTQYF
TRBJ2-5,TRBV10-1,TRBD1,.,CASSQDRGVQETQYF
TRBJ2-7,TRBV28,TRBD2,.,CASRIAGGNFEQYF
TRBJ1-2,TRBV9,.,.,CASSAPQGRPYGYTF
TRBJ1-1,TRBV27,TRBD1,.,CASSIQGVNTEAFF
TRBJ1-5,TRBV6-1,TRBD1,once,CASSERAGGAEQPQHF
TRBJ1-1,TRBV6-5,TRBD1,medium-sized,CASSYSTGQNTEAFF
TRBJ2-1,TRBV7-9,.,.,CASSLDIGDEQFF
TRBJ1-1,TRBV6-5,.,.,CASSLGGLHTEAFF
TRBJ2-5,TRBV10-3,.,medium-sized,CAISEPTEYQETQYF
TRBJ1-2,TRBV10-3,TRBD1,.,CAISESMDRASGYTF
TRBJ2-7,TRBV4-1,.,.,CASSQDLSPGYEQYF
TRBJ1-3,TRBV13,TRBD1,.,CASSPGGTATGNTIYF
TRBJ1-6,TRBV28,TRBD1,.,CVSSSLLGDRGDSPLHF